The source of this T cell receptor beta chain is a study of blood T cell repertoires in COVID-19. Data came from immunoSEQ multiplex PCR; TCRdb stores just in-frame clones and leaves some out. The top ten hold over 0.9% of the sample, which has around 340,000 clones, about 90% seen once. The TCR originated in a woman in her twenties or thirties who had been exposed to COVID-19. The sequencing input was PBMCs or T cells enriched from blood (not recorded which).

CDR3 sequence reads: CASSPLGQAYGYTF. The CDR3 DNA follows: TGTGCCAGCAGTCCTTTGGGCCAGGCCTATGGCTACACCTTC. This chain connects TRBV9 to TRBJ1-2; no definite D call. Between the trimmed V and J ends, which lost 5 bases and 4 bases, there was a span of 15 bases. This CDR3 comprises 14 residues. In germline, CDR1 is SGDLS, CDR2 YYNGEE.